This TCR beta chain is drawn from a study of T-cell memory formation after mild COVID-19. The V end was cut by 1 base, the J end by 4 bases, with 14 bases between. Germline-derived CDR1 and CDR2 are DFQATT and SNEGSKA (reference sequence). The CDR3 is 14 amino acids. One entry per CDR3 protein results from TCRdb running MiXCR on the 5' RACE reads. Among 350,000 to 450,000 distinct CDR3 sequences, around 24% were seen once, and the ten largest hold roughly 8.7%. The chain couples TRBV20-1 to TRBJ2-7; possibly TRBD2 for D (5 bases). Sample: PBMCs or a T cell subset sorted from them (not recorded which). The TCR was taken from an adult woman who had mild COVID-19 (a few samples of this study predate the infection). Cell type and time point are not known. The CDR3 DNA reads TGCAGTGCTAGAGTAGGAGGCCTTGGGTACGAGCAGTACTTC. Protein sequence: CSARVGGLGYEQYF.